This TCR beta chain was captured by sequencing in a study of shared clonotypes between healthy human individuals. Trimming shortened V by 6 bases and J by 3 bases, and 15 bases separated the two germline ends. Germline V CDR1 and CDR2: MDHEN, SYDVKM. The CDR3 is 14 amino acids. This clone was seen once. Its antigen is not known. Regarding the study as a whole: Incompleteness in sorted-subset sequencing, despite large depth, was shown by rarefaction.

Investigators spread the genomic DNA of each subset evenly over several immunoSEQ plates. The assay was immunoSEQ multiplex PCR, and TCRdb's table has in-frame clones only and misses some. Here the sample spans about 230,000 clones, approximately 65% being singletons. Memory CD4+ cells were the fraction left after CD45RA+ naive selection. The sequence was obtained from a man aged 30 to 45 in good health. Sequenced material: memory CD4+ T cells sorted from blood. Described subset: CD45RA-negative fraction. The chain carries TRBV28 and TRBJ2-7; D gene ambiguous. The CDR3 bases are TGTGCCAGCAGACCACCCGGGCAGGTCTACGAGCAGTACTTC. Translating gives CASRPPGQVYEQYF.